The 27 T cell receptor beta chains below come from one sample, sequenced in a study of T cells in Graves' hyperthyroidism and ophthalmopathy. The CDR3 regions of TCR beta were amplified from RNA transcripts. During a first-round RT-PCR of the TCR CDR3, the HTBI primer set was used. MiXCR, applied by TCRdb to the multiplex PCR reads, yields one record per CDR3 protein. This sample has 640,000 or so distinct CDR3 sequences; approximately 14% occur once, and the top ten carry roughly 4.5%. Material: blood. The source is a woman aged 40 to 50 with Graves' ophthalmopathy.

This clonotype was observed many times. The chain employs TRBV6-4 and TRBJ1-5; D call uncertain. Trimming pared 4 bases from V and 6 bases from J, leaving 4 bases between. The CDR3 runs 11 residues. The germline CDR1 and CDR2 sequences are MRHNA and SNTAGT. The CDR3 loop reads CASSVIQPQHF. CDR3 DNA sequence: TGTGCCAGCAGTGTTATTCAGCCCCAGCATTTT.

The chain couples TRBV6-1 to TRBJ2-7, with TRBD1 identical over 9 bases. The V gene's germline CDR1 is MNHNS and CDR2 SASEGT. There are 14 residues in the CDR3. After removal of 2 bases from V and 6 bases from J, the junction contained 5 bases not matched to a gene. The CDR3 loop reads CASSERDRAFEQYF. CDR3 DNA sequence: TGTGCCAGCAGTGAACGGGACAGGGCTTTCGAGCAGTACTTC.

This chain joins TRBV20-1 and TRBJ2-3; 8 bases fit TRBD2. Germline V gives CDR1 DFQATT, CDR2 SNEGSKA (reference sequence). This CDR3 spans 15 amino acids. The V and J ends lost 5 bases and 2 bases, in that order; junction bases with no gene match: 9. CDR3 nucleotide sequence: TGCAGTGCTCCTCCCAGCGGGAGTTACACAGATACGCAGTATTTT. It translates to CSAPPSGSYTDTQYF.

This clonotype has a count of ten or more. The rearrangement uses TRBV10-3 and TRBJ1-2; the D gene is possibly TRBD1 (5 bases). The CDR3 sequence is 11 residues long. The germline gives CDR1 ENHRY, CDR2 SYGVKD. Trimming left V 5 bases short and J 9 bases short, with 10 bases between. The CDR3 nucleotides are TGTGCCATCAGTTTCAGGGATAGCTACACCTTC. Protein sequence: CAISFRDSYTF.

The table lists this clonotype with a few counts. The rearrangement joins TRBV20-1 to TRBJ2-7; D possibly corresponds to TRBD2 (5 bases). Trimming took off 6 bases at V and 0 bases at J, with 15 bases between the two ends. The CDR3 sequence is 14 residues long. Germline CDR1 and CDR2: DFQATT and SNEGSKA (reference sequence). The CDR3 DNA sequence: TGCAGTGCACCCGACTATACCTACTCCTACGAGCAGTACTTC. The encoded protein is CSAPDYTYSYEQYF.

The V call is TRBV2, the J call TRBJ1-1; 9 nucleotides agree with TRBD1. V dropped 5 bases and J dropped 10; count of bases not matched to a gene: 8. The CDR3 is made up of 13 amino acids. Looked up from germline, CDR1 is SNHLY and CDR2 is FYNNEI. The CDR3 nucleotides are TGTGCCAGCAGTACCGGGACAGGGAGTGGAGCTTTCTTT. It specifies CASSTGTGSGAFF.

This clonotype was counted many times. The rearrangement uses TRBV30 and TRBJ2-5; D may be TRBD2 (7 bases). The CDR3 is 14 amino acids. V lost 5 bases, J lost 6 bases, and 19 bases lay in between. Germline values: CDR1 GTSNPN, CDR2 SVGIG (reference sequence). The CDR3 here is CAWSLTGGGKTQYF. Written as DNA, the CDR3 is TGTGCCTGGTCACTAACGGGGGGCGGAAAGACCCAGTACTTC. The whole variable domain, filled in from reference TRBV30 and TRBJ2-5, reads SQTIHQWPATLVQPVGSPLSLECTVEGTSNPNLYWYRQAAGRGLQLLFYSVGIGQISSEVPQNLSASRPQDRQFILSSKKLLLSDSGFYLCAWSLTGGGKTQYFGPGTRLLVL.

This clonotype was counted at least ten times. At one end, the junction sequence differs from germline, possibly due to a read error. The chain uses TRBV7-9 and TRBJ1-2, with a tentative D call TRBD1 (5 bases). The CDR3 consists of 14 residues. CDR1 and CDR2 (germline): SEHNR, FQNEAQ (reference sequence). For the CDR3, the DNA is TGTGCCAGCAGCCTAGCGACCGGGACCCATGGCTACACCTTC. It codes for CASSLATGTHGYTF.

This clonotype was found many times. This rearrangement joins TRBV7-2 to TRBJ2-7; the D gene is possibly TRBD1 (6 bases). The CDR3 sequence is 15 residues long. Germline V gene sequence: CDR1 SGHTA, CDR2 FQGNSA. V was shortened by 5 bases and J by 7 bases, with 21 bases between the two germline ends. As DNA, the CDR3 is TGTGCCAGCAGCCCTTACTCCTCTACAGGGAAGGAGCAGTACTTC. Protein: CASSPYSSTGKEQYF.

This clonotype showed up many times. This rearrangement joins TRBV6-5 to TRBJ2-5; D perhaps matches TRBD1 (6 bases). This CDR3 contains 14 residues. Germline loops: CDR1 MNHEY, CDR2 SVGAGI. Trimming pared 4 bases from V and 3 bases from J, leaving 12 bases between. CDR3 sequence reads: CASSLQGGEETQYF. DNA of the CDR3: TGTGCCAGCAGTTTACAGGGTGGGGAAGAGACCCAGTACTTC.

This clonotype was recorded at least ten times. The rearrangement uses TRBV29-1 and TRBJ2-2, with 11 positions matching TRBD2. Per the germline V gene, CDR1 is SQVTM and CDR2 is ANQGSEA. The trim removed 7 bases at V and 4 bases at J, leaving 11 bases unmatched. There are 16 residues in the CDR3. The CDR3 coding sequence is TGCAGCGGGCAACTAGCGGGAGCTTCGGGCACCGGGGAGCTGTTTTTT. Encoded protein: CSGQLAGASGTGELFF.

This clonotype was picked up a small number of times. This sequence joins TRBV20-1 and TRBJ2-5; TRBD1 matches at 7 bases. Germline values: CDR1 DFQATT, CDR2 SNEGSKA (reference sequence). The CDR3 is made up of 15 amino acids. With 2 bases clipped from V and 5 bases from J, the junction kept 11 bases outside the gene matches. CDR3 coding DNA: TGCAGTGCTAGACCTCCCGACAGGGAGTGGGAGACCCAGTACTTC. Residues: CSARPPDREWETQYF.

In its sample, this clonotype was seen many times. The junction shows a germline mismatch at one end, possibly a read error. The V and J genes are TRBV5-1 and TRBJ2-7; D might be TRBD1 (6 bases). The CDR3 runs to 13 residues. CDR1 and CDR2 (germline): SGHRS, YFSETQ. CDR3 DNA: TGTGCCAGCAGCAGGGACAACTCCTACGAGCAGTACTTC. Its protein product is CASSRDNSYEQYF.

At least ten counts were recorded for this clonotype. This chain links TRBV12-3 or TRBV12-4 with TRBJ1-2, with 7 nucleotides matching TRBD1. Unmatched junction bases numbered 8, after V lost 3 bases and J lost 7 bases. The CDR3 spans 14 residues. CDR3 amino acids: CASSFQQGIRGYTF. CDR3 coding DNA: TGTGCCAGCAGTTTCCAACAGGGGATCCGTGGCTACACCTTC.

This clonotype was seen many times. The chain joins TRBV2 to TRBJ2-7, with TRBD1 identical over 9 bases. This CDR3 region has 14 residues. Germline loops: CDR1 SNHLY, CDR2 FYNNEI. The ends lost 4 bases at V and 5 bases at J; junction bases unmatched: 6. DNA for the CDR3: TGTGCCAGCAGTGGCGGGACAGGGACCCACGAGCAGTACTTC. This sequence encodes CASSGGTGTHEQYF.

The chain links TRBV4-3 to TRBJ1-3; TRBD1 agrees at 7 bases. The CDR3 has 15 amino acids. Losses at the gene ends were 4 bases for V and 1 base for J; bases not matched to a gene: 4. Germline CDR1 is LGHNA and CDR2 is YSLEER. In DNA, the CDR3 is TGCGCCAGCAGCCCCTCAGGGGGTTCTGGAAACACCATATATTTT. It specifies CASSPSGGSGNTIYF.

In its sample, this clonotype was seen many times. The gene calls are TRBV12-3 or TRBV12-4 and TRBJ2-2, with D tentatively TRBD2 (6 bases). CDR3 length: 16 residues. V was trimmed by 5 bases and J by 0 bases, leaving 13 bases between them. CDR3 sequence reads: CASSPPGGPNTGELFF. The CDR3, as DNA: TGTGCCAGCAGTCCCCCCGGGGGTCCGAACACCGGGGAGCTGTTTTTT.

The chain joins TRBV7-2 to TRBJ1-5; unclear D gene. This CDR3 contains 13 residues. Germline loops: CDR1 SGHTA, CDR2 FQGNSA. The V gene lost 2 bases and the J gene lost 6 bases, with 8 bases spanning the gap. The CDR3 loop is CASSLNTAQPQHF. The DNA of the CDR3 is TGTGCCAGCAGCTTAAATACCGCTCAGCCCCAGCATTTT.

In this sample, this clonotype turned up many times. The V gene is TRBV28, the J gene TRBJ1-1, with D possibly TRBD1 on 6 matching bases. The ends were cut back, 7 bases at V and 4 bases at J, with 16 bases in the middle. The CDR3 covers 14 residues. Germline V gene sequence: CDR1 MDHEN, CDR2 SYDVKM. DNA for the CDR3: TGTGCCAGCATCAACAACGGGGGGCTCACTGAAGCTTTCTTT. It yields the protein CASINNGGLTEAFF.

The chain uses TRBV18 and TRBJ2-4, with unresolved D. The V end was cut by 1 base, the J end by 5 bases, with 9 bases between. The CDR3 covers 14 residues. CDR1 is KGHSH and CDR2 is LQKENI in the germline V gene. CDR3: CASSPLADQNIQYF. Here the CDR3 DNA reads TGTGCCAGCTCACCACTAGCAGACCAAAACATTCAGTACTTC.

The table lists this clonotype with many counts. The chain links TRBV24-1 to TRBJ2-5, with 7 bases matching TRBD2. Trimming at V came to 0 bases and at J to 3 bases, leaving 3 bases not matched to a gene. The CDR3 consists of 15 residues. Germline lookup yields CDR1 KGHDR and CDR2 SFDVKD. CDR3 in amino acids: CATSDLSGLEETQYF. The CDR3 bases are TGTGCCACCAGTGATTTGAGCGGACTAGAAGAGACCCAGTACTTC.

This clonotype has ten or more counts. The chain links TRBV7-2 to TRBJ1-1; 7 bases are shared with TRBD1. CDR3 length: 11 amino acids. V trimming: 9 bases; J trimming: 5 bases; junction bases outside the gene matches: 3. The germline gives CDR1 SGHTA, CDR2 FQGNSA. The CDR3 sequence is CASGTATEAFF. CDR3 sequence (DNA): TGTGCCAGTGGGACAGCAACTGAAGCTTTCTTT.

This clonotype was observed many times. CDR3 DNA: TGTGCCAGCAGTTTATCGGAAAGGGAGACTGAAGCTTTCTTT. It specifies CASSLSERETEAFF. This chain links TRBV27 with TRBJ1-1; D is unresolved. Germline lookup yields CDR1 MNHEY and CDR2 SMNVEV (reference sequence). The CDR3 is 14 residues long. The V end lost 0 bases, the J end lost 5 bases, and 10 bases lay between the germline ends.

This clonotype was seen many times. This sequence joins TRBV28 and TRBJ1-5; D perhaps matches TRBD1 (5 bases). The CDR3 length is 15 residues. V gave up 6 bases and J gave up 7 bases, with 19 bases separating them. The germline V gene encodes CDR1 MDHEN and CDR2 SYDVKM. This CDR3 is CASSGGGTPFQPQHF. Here the CDR3 DNA reads TGTGCCAGCAGCGGGGGGGGGACCCCTTTCCAGCCCCAGCATTTT.

This clonotype was found many times. The chain links TRBV6-2 or TRBV6-3 to TRBJ2-5; D is ambiguous. This CDR3 is 14 amino acids long. The germline gives CDR1 MNHEY, CDR2 SVGEGT. V lost 5 bases to trimming and J lost 5 bases, with 15 bases between them. The CDR3 is CASSQAWVKETQYF. The DNA of the CDR3 is TGTGCCAGCAGTCAGGCTTGGGTAAAGGAGACCCAGTACTTC.

This clonotype has a count of ten or more. V and J are TRBV4-2 and TRBJ2-7, with 12 bases aligning to TRBD2. V shed 0 bases, J shed 6 bases, and the junction held 6 bases outside the gene matches. This CDR3 comprises 16 residues. The germline V gene encodes CDR1 LGHNA and CDR2 YNFKEQ. The CDR3 DNA reads TGTGCCAGCAGCCAAGATCGGACTAGCGGGGCGGGCGAGCAGTACTTC. As protein: CASSQDRTSGAGEQYF.

The chain carries TRBV10-3 and TRBJ2-2, with 8 bases aligning to TRBD1. The CDR3 runs to 19 residues. Unmatched junction bases numbered 15, after V lost 4 bases and J lost 2 bases. Germline lookup yields CDR1 ENHRY and CDR2 SYGVKD. The CDR3 protein is CAISGGTGGDWENTGELFF. Written as DNA, the CDR3 is TGTGCCATCAGTGGTGGGACAGGAGGGGACTGGGAAAACACCGGGGAGCTGTTTTTT.